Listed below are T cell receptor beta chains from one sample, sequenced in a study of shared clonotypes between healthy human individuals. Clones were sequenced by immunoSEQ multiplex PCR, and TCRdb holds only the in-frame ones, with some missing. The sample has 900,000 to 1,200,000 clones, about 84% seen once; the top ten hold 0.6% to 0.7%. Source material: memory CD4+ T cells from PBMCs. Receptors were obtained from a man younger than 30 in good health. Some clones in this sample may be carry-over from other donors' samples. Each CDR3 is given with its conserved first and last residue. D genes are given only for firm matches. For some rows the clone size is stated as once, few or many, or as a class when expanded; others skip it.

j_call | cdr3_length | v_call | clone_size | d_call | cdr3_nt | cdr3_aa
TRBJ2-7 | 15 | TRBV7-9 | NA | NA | TGTGCCAGCAGCTCCGCGGAGGCGACCCTTTACGAGCAGTACTTC | CASSSAEATLYEQYF
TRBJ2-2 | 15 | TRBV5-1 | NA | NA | TGCGCCAGCAGCTTGGGACACGGGAACACCGGGGAGCTGTTTTTT | CASSLGHGNTGELFF
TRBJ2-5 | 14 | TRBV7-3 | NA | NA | TGTGCCAGCAGCCCGGACGATACGCGGGAGACCCAGTACTTC | CASSPDDTRETQYF
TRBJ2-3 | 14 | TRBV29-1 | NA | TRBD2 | TGCAGCATGGAGGGTAGCGGGAGAACAGATACGCAGTATTTT | CSMEGSGRTDTQYF
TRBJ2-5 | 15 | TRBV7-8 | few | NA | TGTGCCAGCAGCTTACTGGTGGGGCGGTCAGAGACCCAGTACTTC | CASSLLVGRSETQYF
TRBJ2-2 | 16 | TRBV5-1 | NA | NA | TGCGCCAGCAGCCGAGTGGACAGTGTCAACACCGGGGAGCTGTTTTTT | CASSRVDSVNTGELFF
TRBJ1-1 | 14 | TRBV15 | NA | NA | TGTGCCACCAGCAGGAGAACAGGGTTTACTGAAGCTTTCTTT | CATSRRTGFTEAFF
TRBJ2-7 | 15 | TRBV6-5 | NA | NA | TGTGCCAGCAGTGCTCCCGGGACTTCCTTCTACGAGCAGTACTTC | CASSAPGTSFYEQYF
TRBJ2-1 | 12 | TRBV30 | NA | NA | TGTGCCTGGAACGTCCGGGTGAATGAGCAGTTCTTC | CAWNVRVNEQFF
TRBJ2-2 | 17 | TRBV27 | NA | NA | TGTGCCAGCAGTTTAAGGTCGGGTGGAATTAACACCGGGGAGCTGTTTTTT | CASSLRSGGINTGELFF
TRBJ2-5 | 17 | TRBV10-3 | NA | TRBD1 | TGTGCCATCAGTGAGAATCCGGGACAGGGTGGACAAGAGACCCAGTACTTC | CAISENPGQGGQETQYF